This is a list of T cell receptor beta chains from one sample in a study of shared clonotypes between healthy human individuals. This table comes from immunoSEQ multiplex PCR, and its TCRdb copy is limited to in-frame clones, with some not included. The repertoire holds roughly 2.4 million clones, with around 95% as singletons. Sequenced material: naive CD4+ T cells sorted from blood. These receptors all come from a man aged 18 to 30 in good health. CDR3s include the opening cysteine and the closing phenylalanine or tryptophan. D genes are given only for firm matches. The size field is filled for only some rows; it gives once, few, many or a size class.

NA	TRBV30	TRBJ1-1	once	CAWTIVDGWNTEAFF	TGTGCCTGGACTATAGTCGACGGGTGGAACACTGAAGCTTTCTTT
NA	TRBV2	TRBJ2-2	NA	CASRDTTGELFF	TGTGCCAGCAGGGATACCACCGGGGAGCTGTTTTTT
TRBD2	TRBV5-1	TRBJ2-1	NA	CASSMAPLAGVYNEQFF	TGCGCCAGCAGCATGGCCCCCCTAGCGGGGGTATACAATGAGCAGTTCTTC
NA	TRBV4-1	TRBJ1-1	NA	CASSQVPGTKVEAFF	TGCGCCAGCAGCCAAGTCCCCGGGACAAAAGTCGAAGCTTTCTTT
TRBD2	TRBV7-6	TRBJ2-7	NA	CASSLARASGRAVDEQYF	TGTGCCAGCAGCTTAGCGAGGGCTAGCGGGAGGGCCGTCGACGAGCAGTACTTC
TRBD1	TRBV29-1	TRBJ2-7	NA	CSVEPQPGGYEQYF	TGCAGCGTTGAGCCTCAGCCAGGGGGTTACGAGCAGTACTTC
TRBD1	TRBV6-6	TRBJ1-2	once	CASSYFTTGGAGYTF	TGTGCCAGCAGTTACTTCACGACAGGGGGCGCGGGGTACACCTTC
NA	TRBV5-6	TRBJ1-1	NA	CASSLRVRTEAFF	TGTGCCAGCAGTCTAAGGGTTCGGACTGAAGCTTTCTTT
NA	TRBV7-2	TRBJ2-7	NA	CASSLTWWGAFSYEQYF	TGTGCCAGCAGCTTGACTTGGTGGGGGGCCTTCTCCTACGAGCAGTACTTC
NA	TRBV27	TRBJ1-4	NA	CASSPGRGDGGKLFF	TGTGCCAGCTCCCCAGGGCGTGGAGACGGAGGAAAACTGTTTTTT
NA	TRBV5-4	TRBJ2-2	NA	CASSLRDTGELFF	TGTGCCAGCAGTTTGAGGGACACCGGGGAGCTGTTTTTT
NA	TRBV11-2	TRBJ1-6	NA	CASSLATGPSSYNSPLHF	TGTGCCAGCAGCTTAGCTACAGGCCCGAGCTCCTATAATTCACCCCTCCACTTT
NA	TRBV6-5	TRBJ1-4	NA	CASQGSLNEKLFF	TGTGCCAGCCAGGGTTCCCTGAATGAAAAACTGTTTTTT
NA	TRBV6-1	TRBJ1-5	NA	CASKISWNQPQHF	TGTGCCAGCAAAATTTCCTGGAATCAGCCCCAGCATTTT
TRBD1	TRBV7-9	TRBJ2-7	NA	CASSFLWGTGQSSYEQYF	TGTGCCAGCAGCTTCTTATGGGGGACAGGGCAGAGCTCCTACGAGCAGTACTTC
NA	TRBV5-4	TRBJ2-3	NA	CASSLGGISTDTQYF	TGTGCCAGCAGCCTAGGAGGCATCAGCACAGATACGCAGTATTTT
TRBD1	TRBV5-1	TRBJ1-2	once	CASSLVVGQRPYGYTF	TGCGCCAGCAGCTTGGTCGTGGGACAGCGCCCCTATGGCTACACCTTC
NA	TRBV19	TRBJ1-5	NA	CASKGGSNQPQHF	TGTGCCAGTAAAGGAGGGAGCAATCAGCCCCAGCATTTT
TRBD1	TRBV30	TRBJ2-2	NA	CAWRDRGAGELFF	TGTGCCTGGAGAGACAGGGGCGCCGGGGAGCTGTTTTTT
NA	TRBV6-6	TRBJ1-2	NA	CASSYSQGNYGYTF	TGTGCCAGCAGTTACTCGCAGGGAAACTATGGCTACACCTTC
NA	TRBV4-3	TRBJ1-1	NA	CASSQVQPNSNTEAFF	TGCGCCAGCAGCCAAGTCCAGCCCAACTCGAACACTGAAGCTTTCTTT
TRBD2	TRBV5-1	TRBJ2-3	NA	CASKEGAGDADTQYF	TGCGCCAGCAAGGAAGGGGCGGGGGACGCAGATACGCAGTATTTT
TRBD2	TRBV7-2	TRBJ2-1	NA	CASSLAGTGGGNEQFF	TGTGCCAGCAGCTTAGCCGGAACGGGGGGAGGCAATGAGCAGTTCTTC
TRBD1	TRBV18	TRBJ1-5	NA	CASSPGTGGQPQHF	TGTGCCAGCTCACCCGGGACAGGGGGTCAGCCCCAGCATTTT
NA	TRBV5-4	TRBJ2-7	NA	CASSHPPSEQYF	TGTGCCAGCAGCCACCCCCCTTCCGAGCAGTACTTC
NA	TRBV6-1	TRBJ1-4	NA	CASSEEPTKVISEKLFF	TGTGCCAGCAGTGAAGAGCCGACGAAGGTTATTAGTGAAAAACTGTTTTTT
TRBD2	TRBV6-6	TRBJ2-1	NA	CASSYARSGSYNEQFF	TGTGCCAGCAGTTACGCAAGAAGCGGGAGCTACAATGAGCAGTTCTTC
NA	TRBV29-1	TRBJ2-5	NA	CSGASGETQYF	TGCAGCGGTGCCTCGGGGGAGACCCAGTACTTC
NA	TRBV5-1	TRBJ2-1	NA	CASSPSGDSYEQFF	TGCGCCAGCAGCCCGTCGGGTGACAGCTATGAGCAGTTCTTC
NA	TRBV9	TRBJ2-7	NA	CASSVDGTSSYEQYF	TGTGCCAGCAGCGTAGACGGGACAAGCTCCTACGAGCAGTACTTC
NA	TRBV5-1	TRBJ2-5	NA	CASRNRIQETQYF	TGCGCCAGCAGGAACAGAATACAAGAGACCCAGTACTTC
TRBD1	TRBV7-2	TRBJ2-3	NA	CASSSFGQDTDTQYF	TGTGCCAGCAGCTCCTTTGGACAGGACACAGATACGCAGTATTTT
TRBD1	TRBV5-4	TRBJ2-7	NA	CASRTDRGSYEQYF	TGTGCCAGCAGGACAGACAGGGGCTCCTACGAGCAGTACTTC
NA	TRBV5-1	TRBJ1-1	NA	CASSLRDRNTEAFF	TGCGCCAGCAGCCTAAGAGACAGGAACACTGAAGCTTTCTTT
NA	TRBV6-6	TRBJ2-5	NA	CASSYLQETQYF	TGTGCCAGCAGCTACCTGCAAGAGACCCAGTACTTC
TRBD1	TRBV6-5	TRBJ1-3	NA	CASSRQGSGNTIYF	TGTGCCAGCAGTCGACAGGGCTCTGGAAACACCATATATTTT
TRBD1	TRBV7-8	TRBJ1-2	once	CASSEPTGGHGYTF	TGTGCCAGCAGCGAACCTACAGGGGGCCATGGCTACACCTTC
NA	TRBV6-5	TRBJ2-7	NA	CASSYMGAYGEQYF	TGTGCCAGCAGTTACATGGGGGCCTACGGCGAGCAGTACTTC
TRBD1	TRBV18	TRBJ1-2	NA	CASSPRPGQPNYGYTF	TGTGCCAGCTCACCCCGACCGGGACAGCCTAACTATGGCTACACCTTC
TRBD2	TRBV4-1	TRBJ2-2	NA	CASSQALAGGPGELFF	TGCGCCAGCAGCCAAGCGCTAGCGGGGGGGCCCGGGGAGCTGTTTTTT
TRBD1	TRBV12-5	TRBJ2-2	once	CASGALTLGTANTGELFF	TGTGCTAGTGGAGCCCTAACCCTCGGGACAGCGAACACCGGGGAGCTGTTTTTT
NA	TRBV27	TRBJ2-7	NA	CASSPIDGKSYEQYF	TGTGCCAGCAGTCCAATCGACGGAAAGTCCTACGAGCAGTACTTC
NA	TRBV5-6	TRBJ2-7	NA	CASSRQVAYEQYF	TGTGCCAGCAGTCGGCAGGTGGCCTACGAGCAGTACTTC
NA	TRBV7-9	TRBJ2-7	NA	CASSFDYEQYF	TGTGCCAGCAGCTTCGACTACGAGCAGTACTTC
NA	TRBV5-6	TRBJ1-4	once	CASNGRLEEKLFF	TGTGCCAGCAATGGCAGGCTCGAGGAAAAACTGTTTTTT
NA	TRBV6-6	TRBJ2-5	NA	CASSRGLQETQYF	TGTGCCAGCAGTCGAGGGTTGCAAGAGACCCAGTACTTC
NA	TRBV9	TRBJ2-1	NA	CASSVARGEQFF	TGTGCCAGCAGCGTAGCTCGGGGGGAGCAGTTCTTC
TRBD1	TRBV6-5	TRBJ1-6	NA	CASSYGGTGGHSPLHF	TGTGCCAGCAGTTACGGAGGGACAGGAGGTCATTCACCCCTCCACTTT
NA	TRBV11-3	TRBJ2-3	NA	CASSLGQSYSADTQYF	TGTGCCAGCAGCTTAGGGCAGTCGTACTCAGCAGATACGCAGTATTTT